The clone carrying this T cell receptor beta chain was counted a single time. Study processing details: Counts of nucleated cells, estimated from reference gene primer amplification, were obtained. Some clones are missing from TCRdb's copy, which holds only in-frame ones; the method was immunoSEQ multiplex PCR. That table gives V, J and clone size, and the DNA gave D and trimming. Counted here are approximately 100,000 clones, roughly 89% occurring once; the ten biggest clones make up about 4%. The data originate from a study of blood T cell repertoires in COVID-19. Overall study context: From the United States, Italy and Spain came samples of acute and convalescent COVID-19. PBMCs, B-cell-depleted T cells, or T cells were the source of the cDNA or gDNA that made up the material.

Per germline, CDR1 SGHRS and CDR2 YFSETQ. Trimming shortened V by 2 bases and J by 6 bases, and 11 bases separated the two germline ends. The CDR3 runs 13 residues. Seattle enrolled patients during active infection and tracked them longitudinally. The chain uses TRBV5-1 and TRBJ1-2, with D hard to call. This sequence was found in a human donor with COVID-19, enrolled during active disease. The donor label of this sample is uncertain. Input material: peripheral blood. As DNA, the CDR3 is TGCGCCAGCAGCTTCCAACAGCGGAATGGCTACACCTTC. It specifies CASSFQQRNGYTF. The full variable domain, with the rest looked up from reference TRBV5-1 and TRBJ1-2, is KAGVTQTPRYLIKTRGQQVTLSCSPISGHRSVSWYQQTPGQGLQFLFEYFSETQRNKGNFPGRFSGRQFSNSRSEMNVSTLELGDSALYLCASSFQQRNGYTFGSGTRLTVV.